This T cell receptor (beta chain) stems from a study of identical twins. Study observations and caveats: Insertions were reduced in abundant cord blood beta clonotypes but not in memory repertoires.

The V end lost 3 bases, the J end lost 4 bases, and 12 bases lay between the germline ends. This CDR3 spans 15 amino acids. Germline CDR1 is MGHRA and CDR2 is YSYEKL. TCRdb redid the calling of the 5' RACE reads with MiXCR, one entry per CDR3 protein. The sample yields about 280,000 distinct CDR3 sequences, approximately 8.5% seen once. Regarding this clonotype: The antigen is not known.

The sample was also linked to a second study, of yellow fever vaccine responses in identical twins. That paper notes: Twins' vaccine T cell response reportedly seemed partly convergent, partly personalized.

The sequenced sample was memory (CD45RO+) T cells sorted from blood. The gene calls are TRBV4-1 and TRBJ1-4, with unresolved D. The TCR comes from a woman in her late teens or twenties in good health. The CDR3 here is CASSQRVIGNEKLFF. CDR3 coding DNA: TGCGCCAGCAGCCAGCGGGTCATCGGTAATGAAAAACTGTTTTTT.